The present TCR beta chain was sequenced within a study of T cells in Graves' hyperthyroidism and ophthalmopathy. Study conclusions and caveats: Stable hyperthyroidism was separated from ophthalmopathy by a model based on 13 V-J features. Most clonotypes expanded in the thyroid (above 0.001) were also present in blood.

Ten or more counts support this clonotype. Its antigen is not identified. Uncontrolled infection, other autoimmune disease, pregnancy or lactation disqualified patients from enrolment. Diagnostic assessment was based on clinical symptoms, serum thyroxine and TRAb, thyroid ultrasound and orbital computed tomography. Amplification yielded TCR beta CDR3 regions, with RNA transcripts as the source. A set of HTBI primers served as the primers for a first-round RT-PCR of the TCR CDR3. TCRdb reanalysed the multiplex PCR reads using MiXCR and keeps one entry per CDR3 protein. The table records a few hundred thousand distinct CDR3 sequences, more than 15% of them present only once. V was clipped by 2 bases and J by 4 bases, with 17 bases between them. Germline lookup yields CDR1 SGHRS and CDR2 YFSETQ. The CDR3 has 16 amino acids.

Material for sequencing was blood. This clonotype was sampled from a woman between 40 and 55 years old with Graves' ophthalmopathy. This chain joins TRBV5-1 and TRBJ2-3; possible D gene TRBD2, 6 bases. The CDR3: CASSFGTGGGADTQYF. In DNA form, the CDR3 reads TGCGCCAGCAGCTTCGGTACCGGGGGAGGCGCAGATACGCAGTATTTT.